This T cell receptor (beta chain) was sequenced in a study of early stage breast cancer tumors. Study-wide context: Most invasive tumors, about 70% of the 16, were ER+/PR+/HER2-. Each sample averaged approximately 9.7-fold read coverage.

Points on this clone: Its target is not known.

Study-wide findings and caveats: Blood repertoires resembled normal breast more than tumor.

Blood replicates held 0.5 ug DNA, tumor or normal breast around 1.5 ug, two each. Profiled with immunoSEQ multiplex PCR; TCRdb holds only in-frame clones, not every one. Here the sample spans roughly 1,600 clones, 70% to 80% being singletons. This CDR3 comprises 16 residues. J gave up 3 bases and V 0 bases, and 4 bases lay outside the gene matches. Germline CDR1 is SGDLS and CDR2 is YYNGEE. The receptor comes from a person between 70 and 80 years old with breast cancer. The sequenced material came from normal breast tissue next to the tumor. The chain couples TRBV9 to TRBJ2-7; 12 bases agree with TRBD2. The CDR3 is CASSVGASGGGYEQYF. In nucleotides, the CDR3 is TGTGCCAGCAGCGTAGGGGCTAGCGGGGGGGGCTACGAGCAGTACTTC.